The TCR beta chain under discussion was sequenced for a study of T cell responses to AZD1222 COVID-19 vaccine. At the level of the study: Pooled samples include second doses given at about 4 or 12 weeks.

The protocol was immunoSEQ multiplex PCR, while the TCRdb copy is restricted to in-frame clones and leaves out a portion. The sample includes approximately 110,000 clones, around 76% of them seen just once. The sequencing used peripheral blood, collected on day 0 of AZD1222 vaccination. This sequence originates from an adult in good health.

The CDR3: CASRGDRGTEAFF. The CDR3 DNA is TGTGCCAGCAGGGGTGACAGGGGCACTGAAGCTTTCTTT. This chain links TRBV12-3 or TRBV12-4 with TRBJ1-1, with TRBD1 matching 8 bases. The CDR3 sequence is 13 residues long. With 6 bases clipped from V and 4 bases from J, the junction kept 4 bases outside the gene matches.